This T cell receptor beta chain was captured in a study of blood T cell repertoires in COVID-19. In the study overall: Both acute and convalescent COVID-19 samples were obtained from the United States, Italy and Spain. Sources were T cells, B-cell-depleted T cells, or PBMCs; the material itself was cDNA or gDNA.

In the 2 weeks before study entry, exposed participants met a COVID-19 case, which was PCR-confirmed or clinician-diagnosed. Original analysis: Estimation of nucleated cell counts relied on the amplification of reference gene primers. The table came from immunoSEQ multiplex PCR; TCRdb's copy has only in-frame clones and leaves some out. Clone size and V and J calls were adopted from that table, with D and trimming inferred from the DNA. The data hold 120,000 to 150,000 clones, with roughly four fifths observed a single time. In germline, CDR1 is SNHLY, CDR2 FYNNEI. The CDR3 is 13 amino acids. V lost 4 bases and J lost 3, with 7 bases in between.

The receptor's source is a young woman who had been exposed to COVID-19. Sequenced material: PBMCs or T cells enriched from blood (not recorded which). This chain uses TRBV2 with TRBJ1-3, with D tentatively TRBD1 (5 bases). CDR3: CASSVQGGNTIYF. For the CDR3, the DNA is TGTGCCAGCAGTGTTCAGGGTGGAAACACCATATATTTT. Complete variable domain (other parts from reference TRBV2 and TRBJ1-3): EPEVTQTPSHQVTQMGQEVILRCVPISNHLYFYWYRQILGQKVEFLVSFYNNEISEKSEIFDDQFSVERPDGSNFTLKIRSTKLEDSAMYFCASSVQGGNTIYFGEGSWLTVV.